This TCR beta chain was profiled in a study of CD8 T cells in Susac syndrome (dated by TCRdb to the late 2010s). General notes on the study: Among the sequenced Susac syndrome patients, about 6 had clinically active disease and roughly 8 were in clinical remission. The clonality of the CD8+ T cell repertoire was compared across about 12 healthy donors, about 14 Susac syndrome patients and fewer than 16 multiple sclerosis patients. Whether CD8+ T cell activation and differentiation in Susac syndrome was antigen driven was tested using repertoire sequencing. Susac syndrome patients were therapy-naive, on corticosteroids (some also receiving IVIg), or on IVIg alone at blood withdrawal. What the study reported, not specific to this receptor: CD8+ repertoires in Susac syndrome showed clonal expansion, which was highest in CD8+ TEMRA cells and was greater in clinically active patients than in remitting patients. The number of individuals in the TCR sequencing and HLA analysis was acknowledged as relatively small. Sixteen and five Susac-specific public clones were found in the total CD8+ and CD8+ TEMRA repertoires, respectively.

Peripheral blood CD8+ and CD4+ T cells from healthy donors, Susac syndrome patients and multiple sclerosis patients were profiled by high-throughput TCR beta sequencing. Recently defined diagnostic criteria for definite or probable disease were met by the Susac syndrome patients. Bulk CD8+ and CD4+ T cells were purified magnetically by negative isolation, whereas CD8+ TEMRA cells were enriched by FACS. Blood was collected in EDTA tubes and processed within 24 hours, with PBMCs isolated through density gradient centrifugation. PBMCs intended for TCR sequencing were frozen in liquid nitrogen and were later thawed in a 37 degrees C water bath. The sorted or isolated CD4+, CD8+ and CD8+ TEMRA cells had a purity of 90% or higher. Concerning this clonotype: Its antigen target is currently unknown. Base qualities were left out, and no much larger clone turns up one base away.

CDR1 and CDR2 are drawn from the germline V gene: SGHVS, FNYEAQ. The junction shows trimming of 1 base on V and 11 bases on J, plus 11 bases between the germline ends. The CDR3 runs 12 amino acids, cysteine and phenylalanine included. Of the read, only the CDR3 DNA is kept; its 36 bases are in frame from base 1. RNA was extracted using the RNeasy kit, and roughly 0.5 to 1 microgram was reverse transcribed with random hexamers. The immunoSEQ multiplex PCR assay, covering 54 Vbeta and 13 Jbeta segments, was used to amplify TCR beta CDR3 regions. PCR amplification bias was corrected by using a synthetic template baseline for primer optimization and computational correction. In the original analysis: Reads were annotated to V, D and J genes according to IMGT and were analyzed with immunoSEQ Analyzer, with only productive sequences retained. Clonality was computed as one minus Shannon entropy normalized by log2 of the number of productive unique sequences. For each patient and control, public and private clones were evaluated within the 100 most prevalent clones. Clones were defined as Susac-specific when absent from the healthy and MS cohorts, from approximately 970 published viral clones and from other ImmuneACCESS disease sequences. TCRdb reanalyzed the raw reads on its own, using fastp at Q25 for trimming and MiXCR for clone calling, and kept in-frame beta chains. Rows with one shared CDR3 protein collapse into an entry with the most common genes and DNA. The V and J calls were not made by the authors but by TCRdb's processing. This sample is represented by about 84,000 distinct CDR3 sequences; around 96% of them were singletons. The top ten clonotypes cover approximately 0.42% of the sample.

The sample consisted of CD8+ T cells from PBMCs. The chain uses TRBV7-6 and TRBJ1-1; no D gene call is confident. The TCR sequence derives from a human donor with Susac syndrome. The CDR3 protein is CASSLGSGGAFF. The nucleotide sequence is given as TGTGCCAGCAGCTTAGGGTCCGGTGGGGCTTTCTTT.